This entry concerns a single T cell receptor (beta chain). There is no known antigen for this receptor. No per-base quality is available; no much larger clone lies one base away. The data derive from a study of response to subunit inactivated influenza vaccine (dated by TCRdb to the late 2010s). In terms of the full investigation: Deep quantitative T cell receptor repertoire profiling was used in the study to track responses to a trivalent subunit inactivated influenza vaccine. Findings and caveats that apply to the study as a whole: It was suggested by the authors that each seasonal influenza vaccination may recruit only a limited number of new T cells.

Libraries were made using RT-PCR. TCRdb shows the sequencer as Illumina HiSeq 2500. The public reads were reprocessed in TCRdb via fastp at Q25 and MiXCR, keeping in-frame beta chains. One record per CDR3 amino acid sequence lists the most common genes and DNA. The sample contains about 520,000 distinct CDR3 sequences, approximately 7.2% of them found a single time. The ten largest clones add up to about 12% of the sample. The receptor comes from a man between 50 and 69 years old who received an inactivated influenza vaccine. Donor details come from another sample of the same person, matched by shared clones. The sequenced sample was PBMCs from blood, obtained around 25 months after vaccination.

The nucleotide sequence is given as TGCAGTGCTAGAATAATTACTGCCCAAGAGACCCAGTACTTC. The translation is CSARIITAQETQYF. This receptor chain uses TRBV20-1 and TRBJ2-5, with the D gene call left open. Including the terminal cysteine and phenylalanine, the CDR3 comprises 14 residues. Only CDR3 DNA is held: 42 bases, read in frame from base 1. Trimming removed 2 bases from V and 1 base from J, leaving 11 bases between the germline ends. The germline V gene (reference sequence) sets CDR1 to DFQATT and CDR2 to SNEGSKA.